This T cell receptor (beta chain) was observed in a study of blood T cell repertoires in COVID-19. Study-level information: Collection of acute and convalescent COVID-19 samples took place in the United States, Italy and Spain. From T cells, B-cell-depleted T cells, or PBMCs came the material, which was cDNA or gDNA.

Under the authors' procedure: How many nucleated cells were present was estimated from reference gene primer amplification. This table comes from immunoSEQ multiplex PCR, and its TCRdb copy is limited to in-frame clones, with some not included. V and J calls plus clone size are reproduced from that table; the DNA served to infer D and trimming. The sample contains roughly 33,000 clones, over 90% of which appear only once. The CDR3 totals 15 residues. V was shortened by 3 bases and J by 4 bases, with 15 bases between the two germline ends. Germline V gene sequence: CDR1 MDHEN, CDR2 SYDVKM. Sequenced sample: peripheral blood. This chain connects TRBV28 to TRBJ1-2; no definite D call. The TCR comes from a human donor in a cohort sampled during active COVID-19. The CDR3 sequence: CASSFNGPRGYGYTF. In DNA, the CDR3 is TGTGCCAGCAGTTTCAACGGGCCTCGGGGCTATGGCTACACCTTC.